The 17 T cell receptor beta chains listed next were all sequenced from one sample in a study of CD8 T cells in Susac syndrome. With random hexamers, 0.5 to 1 ug RNA was reverse transcribed. TCRdb re-analysed the immunoSEQ multiplex PCR reads in MiXCR, keeping a single row per CDR3 protein. The sample lists some 140,000 distinct CDR3 sequences; around 93% were seen once. Sequenced: CD8+ T cells from PBMCs. These receptors were taken from a human donor with Susac syndrome.

The chain recombines TRBV12-3 or TRBV12-4 with TRBJ2-1, with a weak D call TRBD2 (6 bases). The CDR3 is made up of 14 amino acids. V was clipped by 6 bases and J by 8 bases, with 17 bases between them. The CDR3, as DNA: TGTGCCAGCAGGGGCGGACCTGGGGGGTATGAGCAGTTCTTC. Its translation is CASRGGPGGYEQFF.

The V gene is TRBV19, the J gene TRBJ2-1; 8 positions match TRBD2. The V segment lost 4 bases and the J segment 5 bases; nucleotides outside the gene matches: 13. Per germline, CDR1 LNHDA and CDR2 SQIVND (reference sequence). This CDR3 is 17 amino acids long. The CDR3 reads CASSNSGTRLFDNEQFF. The DNA for the CDR3 is TGTGCCAGTAGTAACTCCGGGACTAGACTTTTTGACAATGAGCAGTTCTTC.

The chain links TRBV5-6 to TRBJ2-1; D gene uncertain. The germline CDR1 and CDR2 sequences are SGHDT and YYEEEE. Trimming removed 2 bases at V and 6 bases at J, with 15 bases between. The CDR3 extends over 15 amino acids. DNA of the CDR3: TGTGCCAGCAGCTTACCGTCGACCGGAACCAATGAGCAGTTCTTC. Residues: CASSLPSTGTNEQFF.

The chain joins TRBV20-1 to TRBJ2-3; TRBD2 agrees at 12 bases. The CDR3 totals 15 residues. Trimming cost V 4 bases and J 4 bases; bases outside gene matches: 6. Germline CDR1 and CDR2: DFQATT and SNEGSKA (reference sequence). The CDR3: CSATPTSGRSDTQYF. CDR3 in DNA: TGCAGTGCTACCCCGACTAGCGGGAGATCAGATACGCAGTATTTT.

The gene calls are TRBV6-6 and TRBJ1-5; D not certain. The CDR3 extends over 15 amino acids. V was shortened by 7 bases and J by 1 base, with 14 bases between the two germline ends. Per germline, CDR1 MNHNY and CDR2 SVGAGI (reference sequence). The CDR3 loop reads CASTGGMESNQPQHF. In DNA form, the CDR3 reads TGTGCCAGCACGGGAGGAATGGAAAGCAATCAGCCCCAGCATTTT.

The rearrangement uses TRBV29-1 and TRBJ1-2, with D perhaps matching TRBD1 (5 bases). This CDR3 comprises 14 residues. The V end lost 4 bases, the J end lost 3 bases, and 15 bases lay between the germline ends. The germline gives CDR1 SQVTM, CDR2 ANQGSEA. The CDR3, as DNA: TGCAGCGTTGCCGGTGGCAGGGAGGACTATGGCTACACCTTC. Protein sequence: CSVAGGREDYGYTF.

The J gene is TRBJ2-5, the V gene TRBV7-6; D not certain. Germline CDR1 SGHVS, CDR2 FNYEAQ. The V gene lost 0 bases and the J gene lost 0 bases, with 8 bases spanning the gap. The CDR3 is 15 amino acids. CDR3 loop: CASSLAGRNQETQYF. The CDR3 nucleotides read TGTGCCAGCAGCTTAGCGGGCAGGAACCAAGAGACCCAGTACTTC.

This chain links TRBV6-5 with TRBJ2-1; no clear D. The CDR3 loop spans 13 amino acids. Deletions cut 5 bases from V and 4 bases from J, with 9 bases between. Germline CDR1 and CDR2: MNHEY and SVGAGI. CDR3 sequence (DNA): TGTGCCAGCAGTCCCTCGCGGTACAATGAGCAGTTCTTC. Translated: CASSPSRYNEQFF.

V gene TRBV13 combines with J gene TRBJ2-2, with D hard to call. Trimming took off 1 base at V and 4 bases at J, with 13 bases between the two ends. The CDR3 is made up of 16 amino acids. Germline values: CDR1 PRHDT, CDR2 FYEKMQ (reference sequence). CDR3 in DNA: TGTGCCAGCAGCTTAGAGTCAGGCTCGAGCACCGGGGAGCTGTTTTTT. It specifies CASSLESGSSTGELFF.

Here the CDR3 DNA reads TGCAGCGTCCCGACAGCTGAAAAACTGTTTTTT. It translates to CSVPTAEKLFF. The rearrangement uses TRBV29-1 and TRBJ1-4; D perhaps matches TRBD1 (5 bases). Trimming stripped 6 bases from V and 7 bases from J, with 9 bases between. Germline V gene data show CDR1 as SQVTM and CDR2 as ANQGSEA. The CDR3 consists of 11 residues.

The chain uses TRBV2 and TRBJ1-5; no firm D call. Germline CDR1 is SNHLY and CDR2 is FYNNEI. This CDR3 is built from 13 residues. Trimming stripped 6 bases from V and 2 bases from J, with 8 bases between. CDR3: CASRREGNQPQHF. CDR3 in DNA: TGTGCCAGCAGGAGAGAGGGCAATCAGCCCCAGCATTTT.

The CDR3 DNA sequence: TGCGCCAGCAGCTTGGTAGAGGGAAGTAGAACTGAAGCTTTCTTT. It codes for CASSLVEGSRTEAFF. The chain combines TRBV5-1 with TRBJ1-1; unclear D gene. The CDR3 length is 15 residues. Germline V gene sequence: CDR1 SGHRS, CDR2 YFSETQ. V lost 0 bases to trimming and J lost 5 bases, with 14 bases between them.

The rearrangement joins TRBV9 to TRBJ2-2; weak D call: TRBD2 (5 bases). Looked up from germline, CDR1 is SGDLS and CDR2 is YYNGEE. The CDR3 length is 15 residues. V lost 4 bases and J 6 bases, leaving 16 bases between the germline ends. This CDR3 is CASSPVEGLAGELFF. In DNA form, the CDR3 reads TGTGCCAGCAGCCCGGTCGAGGGTCTCGCCGGGGAGCTGTTTTTT.

This chain connects TRBV27 to TRBJ2-7, with 8 bases that match TRBD2. CDR1 is MNHEY and CDR2 is SMNVEV in the germline V gene (reference sequence). This CDR3 is 12 amino acids long. Unmatched junction bases numbered 4, after V lost 8 bases and J lost 4 bases. This CDR3 reads CASGLATYEQYF. The CDR3 bases are TGTGCCAGCGGACTAGCCACGTACGAGCAGTACTTC.

The V and J genes are TRBV20-1 and TRBJ1-1; the D gene is possibly TRBD1 (5 bases). The V end was cut by 6 bases, the J end by 4 bases, with 15 bases between. Germline lookup yields CDR1 DFQATT and CDR2 SNEGSKA (reference sequence). The CDR3 runs to 13 residues. The DNA of the CDR3 is TGCAGTGCAGTAGAGCTTCAGGGCACTGAAGCTTTCTTT. The encoded protein is CSAVELQGTEAFF.

The chain uses TRBV5-4 and TRBJ1-1, with D hard to call. The germline CDR1 and CDR2 sequences are SGHNT and YYREEE (reference sequence). Trimming cost V 0 bases and J 6 bases, with 18 bases left between them. The CDR3 extends over 16 amino acids. As DNA, the CDR3 is TGTGCCAGCAGCTTGGGAGTAGGTTCCCCCCAACCTGAAGCTTTCTTT. This gives the protein CASSLGVGSPQPEAFF.

The chain combines TRBV7-8 with TRBJ2-7; D may be TRBD1 or TRBD2 (5 bases each). Germline V CDR1 and CDR2: SGHVS, FQNEAQ. With 4 bases removed from V and 6 bases from J, the gap between germline ends came to 7 bases. The CDR3 runs 11 residues. CDR3 sequence: CASSWGREQYF. The CDR3 DNA follows: TGTGCCAGCAGCTGGGGACGCGAGCAGTACTTC.